This is a list of T cell receptor beta chains from one sample in a study of blood T cell repertoires in COVID-19. Profiled with immunoSEQ multiplex PCR; TCRdb holds only in-frame clones, not every one. The data contain about 220,000 clones, around 80% of them singletons. Sequences were obtained from peripheral blood. The source of these receptors is a man aged 50 to 59 with active or convalescent COVID-19. CDR3s include the opening cysteine and the closing phenylalanine or tryptophan. The D gene is left open where the match is weak. A row's size may be missing; if present it is once, few, many or a size class.

j_gene: TRBJ2-7; d_gene: .; abundance: few; v_gene: TRBV5-1; CDR3aa: CASSPEPGQASYEQYF; CDR3nt: TGCGCCAGCAGCCCCGAACCCGGACAAGCCTCCTACGAGCAGTACTTC
j_gene: TRBJ2-5; d_gene: TRBD1; abundance: .; v_gene: TRBV9; CDR3aa: CASSVGQGGETQYF; CDR3nt: TGTGCCAGCAGCGTAGGACAGGGTGGAGAGACCCAGTACTTC
j_gene: TRBJ1-5; d_gene: .; abundance: .; v_gene: TRBV5-8; CDR3aa: CASSSYQGIRSNQPQHF; CDR3nt: TGTGCCAGCAGCTCCTACCAGGGGATTAGAAGCAATCAGCCCCAGCATTTT
j_gene: TRBJ2-1; d_gene: TRBD1; abundance: few; v_gene: TRBV27; CDR3aa: CASTARGQRISSYNEQFF; CDR3nt: TGTGCCAGCACAGCCAGGGGGCAGCGCATAAGCTCCTACAATGAGCAGTTCTTC
j_gene: TRBJ1-5; d_gene: .; abundance: .; v_gene: TRBV19; CDR3aa: CASTNGMEPQHF; CDR3nt: TGTGCCAGTACAAACGGGATGGAGCCCCAGCATTTT
j_gene: TRBJ1-6; d_gene: TRBD1; abundance: .; v_gene: TRBV9; CDR3aa: CASSPSTGGNSPLHF; CDR3nt: TGTGCCAGCAGCCCCTCGACAGGGGGAAACTCACCCCTCCACTTT
j_gene: TRBJ1-2; d_gene: .; abundance: .; v_gene: TRBV29-1; CDR3aa: CSVAGDGYGYTF; CDR3nt: TGCAGCGTTGCAGGGGACGGCTATGGCTACACCTTC
j_gene: TRBJ2-3; d_gene: TRBD1; abundance: .; v_gene: TRBV24-1; CDR3aa: CATRETGSTDTQYF; CDR3nt: TGTGCCACCAGGGAGACAGGGAGCACAGATACGCAGTATTTT
j_gene: TRBJ1-2; d_gene: .; abundance: .; v_gene: TRBV4-1; CDR3aa: CASSQDGGAGFGYTF; CDR3nt: TGCGCCAGCAGCCAAGATGGGGGGGCCGGGTTTGGCTACACCTTC
j_gene: TRBJ2-1; d_gene: TRBD2; abundance: .; v_gene: TRBV7-9; CDR3aa: CASSSRTSEGTANEQFF; CDR3nt: TGTGCCAGCAGCTCCCGGACTAGCGAGGGGACAGCCAATGAGCAGTTCTTC